The 21 T cell receptor beta chains in this list originate from one sample, sequenced in a study of Tregs in tolerant kidney transplant recipients. Clones were sequenced by immunoSEQ multiplex PCR, and TCRdb holds only the in-frame ones, with some missing. The data contain around 86,000 clones, 91% of them seen just once; the ten biggest clones take up around 1.5%. Mixed chimerism was transient after nonmyeloablative marrow transplants from related graft donors. The sample in question was CD4+ T cells from blood (PBMCs), obtained 24 months after the transplant. The receptors originated from a human patient who received a combined kidney and bone marrow transplant. The graft donor may have given rise to some T cells.

This clone occurred once. J is TRBJ1-6 and V is TRBV28, with D uncertain. This CDR3 is 16 amino acids long. Germline CDR1 and CDR2: MDHEN and SYDVKM. Trimming cost V 3 bases and J 9 bases, with 18 bases left between them. CDR3 DNA: TGTGCCAGCAGTTTTGCTCGCAAGGGAGCCTCTTCACCCCTCCACTTT. Residues: CASSFARKGASSPLHF. Full variable domain (rest looked up from reference TRBV28 and TRBJ1-6): DVKVTQSSRYLVKRTGEKVFLECVQDMDHENMFWYRQDPGLGLRLIYFSYDVKMKEKGDIPEGYSVSREKKERFSLILESASTNQTSMYLCASSFARKGASSPLHFGNGTRLTVT.

This sequence joins TRBV27 and TRBJ2-2; 7 bases align to TRBD1. The trim removed 5 bases at V and 3 bases at J, leaving 12 bases unmatched. The CDR3 is 17 residues long. Germline CDR1 and CDR2: MNHEY and SMNVEV (reference sequence). Here the CDR3 reads CASSQNHRGRDTGELFF. Written as DNA, the CDR3 is TGTGCCAGCAGTCAAAACCACAGGGGCAGAGACACCGGGGAGCTGTTTTTT.

As for this clone: At one of its ends the junction is not consistent with the germline gene, which may arise from a read error. The chain recombines TRBV7-9 with TRBJ2-7; the match to TRBD2 covers 9 bases. This CDR3 region has 15 residues. Germline-derived CDR1 and CDR2 are SEHNR and FQNEAQ (reference sequence). CDR3 protein: CASSLEVPLAGETSF. In DNA, the CDR3 is TGTGCCAGCAGCTTAGAAGTACCACTAGCGGGTGAGACCTCCTTC.

The J gene is TRBJ2-7, the V gene TRBV6-6; 14 nucleotides agree with TRBD2. CDR3 size: 14 residues. Germline assignment: CDR1 MNHNY and CDR2 SVGAGI (reference sequence). Unmatched junction bases numbered 2, after V lost 7 bases and J lost 3 bases. In DNA, the CDR3 is TGTGCCAGCACCGGGACTAGCGGGAGCTACGAGCAGTACTTC. Translating gives CASTGTSGSYEQYF.

The rearrangement joins TRBV28 to TRBJ1-4; D is unresolved. CDR1 is MDHEN and CDR2 is SYDVKM in the germline V gene. V lost 10 bases to trimming and J lost 5 bases, with 14 bases between them. The CDR3 sequence is 13 residues long. For the CDR3, the DNA is TGTGCCACCGGGAGGCCCGAAAATGAAAAACTGTTTTTT. Protein sequence: CATGRPENEKLFF.

The chain recombines TRBV10-3 with TRBJ2-3; 7 nucleotides match TRBD1. Germline V lookup: CDR1 ENHRY, CDR2 SYGVKD. Trimming cost V 5 bases and J 2 bases; bases outside gene matches: 10. The CDR3 is 16 amino acids. CDR3 bases: TGTGCCATCAGTTATAGGACAGGACCCTACACAGATACGCAGTATTTT. This gives the protein CAISYRTGPYTDTQYF.

The J gene is TRBJ1-5, the V gene TRBV19; D not certain. V lost 3 bases, J lost 6 bases, and 9 bases lay in between. The CDR3 has 13 amino acids. Germline V gene lookup returns CDR1 LNHDA and CDR2 SQIVND (reference sequence). The CDR3 is CASSIFPGQPQHF. For the CDR3, the DNA is TGTGCCAGTAGTATTTTCCCCGGTCAGCCCCAGCATTTT.

This clone showed up just once. CDR3 DNA: TGTGCCAGCAGCGCAACAGGGGGCACTGAAGCTTTCTTT. It is translated as CASSATGGTEAFF. This chain connects TRBV7-2 to TRBJ1-1; 8 bases align to TRBD1. V lost 5 bases and J lost 4; bases outside the gene matches: 3. Germline V CDR1 and CDR2: SGHTA, FQGNSA. The CDR3 consists of 13 residues.

V usage is TRBV5-1 and J usage is TRBJ2-3; 9 bases agree with TRBD2. Looked up from germline, CDR1 is SGHRS and CDR2 is YFSETQ. V was clipped by 4 bases and J by 2 bases; unmatched bases: 8. This CDR3 spans 16 amino acids. CDR3 nucleotide sequence: TGCGCCAGCAGCCCGAGACTAGCGGCAAACACAGATACGCAGTATTTT. Protein product: CASSPRLAANTDTQYF.

This clone turned up a few times. The CDR3 DNA is TGCGCCAGCCGACAGGTTAGTTACTCCTACGAGCAGTACTTC. Protein: CASRQVSYSYEQYF. The gene calls are TRBV23-1 and TRBJ2-7; D may be TRBD1 (6 bases). TRBV23-1 is filed as an ORF, its function uncertain. This CDR3 region has 14 residues. Trimming stripped 8 bases from V and 0 bases from J, with 14 bases between.

This clone was counted a few times. V gene TRBV5-1 combines with J gene TRBJ2-5; D may be TRBD2 (6 bases). The germline V and J ends were trimmed by 0 bases and 5 bases, with 11 bases remaining between them. The V gene's germline CDR1 is SGHRS and CDR2 YFSETQ. The CDR3 runs to 14 residues. CDR3 region: CASSLDYRGETQYF. The CDR3, as DNA: TGCGCCAGCAGCTTGGATTATCGGGGGGAGACCCAGTACTTC.

This chain uses TRBV7-2 with TRBJ2-7; 7 bases match TRBD2. CDR1 SGHTA and CDR2 FQGNSA come from the germline V gene. CDR3 size: 13 residues. After removal of 5 bases from V and 2 bases from J, the junction contained 3 bases not matched to a gene. The CDR3 coding sequence is TGTGCCAGCAGCCCCCGGGGGGCCTACGAGCAGTACTTC. Its protein is CASSPRGAYEQYF. Variable domain in full (rest from reference TRBV7-2 and TRBJ2-7): GAGVSQSPSNKVTEKGKDVELRCDPISGHTALYWYRQSLGQGLEFLIYFQGNSAPDKSGLPSDRFSAERTGGSVSTLTIQRTQQEDSAVYLCASSPRGAYEQYFGPGTRLTVT.

As concerns this clone: The sample contains more than one DNA sequence encoding this CDR3. This rearrangement joins TRBV30 to TRBJ1-6; D possibly corresponds to TRBD1 (5 bases). The CDR3 is made up of 18 amino acids. V lost 0 bases and J 4 bases, leaving 19 bases between the germline ends. The germline V gene encodes CDR1 GTSNPN and CDR2 SVGIG (reference sequence). This CDR3 is CAWSVLGWGVTYNSPLHF. The CDR3 region has the DNA TGTGCCTGGAGTGTATTAGGGTGGGGGGTTACATATAATTCACCCCTCCACTTT.

The V call is TRBV7-9, the J call TRBJ2-7; D might be TRBD1 (5 bases). The CDR3 covers 13 residues. V lost 3 bases and J lost 5, with 11 bases in between. The germline CDR1 and CDR2 sequences are SEHNR and FQNEAQ (reference sequence). CDR3 bases: TGTGCCAGCAGCTTGGCAGGGTTCGACGAGCAGTACTTC. Translated, it gives CASSLAGFDEQYF. The variable domain in full, with the rest retrieved from reference TRBV7-9 and TRBJ2-7, is DTGVSQNPRHKITKRGQNVTFRCDPISEHNRLYWYRQTLGQGPEFLTYFQNEAQLEKSRLLSDRFSAERPKGSFSTLEIQRTEQGDSAMYLCASSLAGFDEQYFGPGTRLTVT.

This CDR3 reads CASRRTSGSSGETQYF. DNA for the CDR3: TGTGCCAGCAGACGGACTAGCGGGAGTAGTGGGGAGACCCAGTACTTC. The chain employs TRBV5-6 and TRBJ2-5; 13 nucleotides line up with TRBD2. After removal of 5 bases from V and 5 bases from J, the junction contained 9 bases not matched to a gene. The germline CDR1 and CDR2 sequences are SGHDT and YYEEEE. This CDR3 has 16 residues.

This clone showed up just once. This rearrangement joins TRBV25-1 to TRBJ1-1, with 9 bases that match TRBD1. With 1 base clipped from V and 6 bases from J, the junction kept 9 bases outside the gene matches. Germline-derived CDR1 and CDR2 are MGHDK and SYGVNS. CDR3 size: 16 residues. The CDR3 nucleotides read TGTGCCAGCAGTGAATCTCCCACAGGGGGCGTCTCTGAAGCTTTCTTT. Protein: CASSESPTGGVSEAFF.

The gene calls are TRBV5-1 and TRBJ2-5, with 7 nucleotides matching TRBD2. Trimming cost V 5 bases and J 3 bases; bases outside gene matches: 7. This CDR3 region has 14 residues. From germline, CDR1 is SGHRS and CDR2 YFSETQ. CDR3 DNA sequence: TGCGCCAGCAGGGTTAGCGGGCCAAAAGAGACCCAGTACTTC. Amino acids: CASRVSGPKETQYF. Variable domain in full (rest from reference TRBV5-1 and TRBJ2-5): KAGVTQTPRYLIKTRGQQVTLSCSPISGHRSVSWYQQTPGQGLQFLFEYFSETQRNKGNFPGRFSGRQFSNSRSEMNVSTLELGDSALYLCASRVSGPKETQYFGPGTRLLVL.

This chain connects TRBV5-1 to TRBJ2-3; tentative D call: TRBD2 (6 bases). CDR3 length: 13 amino acids. Germline assignment: CDR1 SGHRS and CDR2 YFSETQ. Deletions cut 10 bases from V and 2 bases from J, with 14 bases between. The CDR3 region is CASRGGNTDTQYF. CDR3 DNA sequence: TGCGCCTCACGCGGCGGGAACACAGATACGCAGTATTTT.

The chain links TRBV28 to TRBJ2-7; the D gene is possibly TRBD2 (5 bases). This CDR3 contains 14 residues. V gave up 5 bases and J gave up 4 bases, with 15 bases separating them. CDR1 and CDR2 from the germline V gene are MDHEN and SYDVKM. CDR3 DNA sequence: TGTGCCAGCAGTCCCAGCGGTGCCCGGTACGAGCAGTACTTC. It encodes CASSPSGARYEQYF.

This chain joins TRBV5-4 and TRBJ2-3; D is undetermined. Looked up from germline, CDR1 is SGHNT and CDR2 is YYREEE (reference sequence). Trimming took 0 bases from V and 0 from J, leaving 8 bases between them. This CDR3 contains 15 residues. The DNA of the CDR3 is TGTGCCAGCAGCTTGGCCCGCGCCAGCACAGATACGCAGTATTTT. It is translated as CASSLARASTDTQYF.

The chain recombines TRBV10-1 with TRBJ2-3, with D tentatively TRBD2 (6 bases). Trimming removed 10 bases from V and 0 bases from J, with 14 bases in between. The V gene's germline CDR1 is WNHNN and CDR2 SYGVQD (reference sequence). This CDR3 is built from 14 residues. CDR3 amino acids: CATIQEGSTDTQYF. The DNA of the CDR3 is TGCGCCACCATTCAGGAGGGTAGCACAGATACGCAGTATTTT.